The 2 T cell receptor beta chains given below trace back to one sample, sequenced in a study of T cell repertoires in aging, cancer and after chemotherapy. Amplification of TCR beta used genomic DNA extracted from peripheral blood. Rearranged V-D-J TRB sequences were amplified with a mixed TRB-A/B primer pool. TCRdb ran MiXCR on the multiplex PCR reads and lists one entry per CDR3 protein. The sample includes around 13,000 distinct CDR3 sequences, under 35% of them seen just once. Source material: blood. The receptors derive from a human donor with a blood cancer.

The rearrangement uses TRBV20-1 and TRBJ2-7, with 8 bases aligning to TRBD2. The junction had 10 bases not matched to a gene; V was cut back by 0 bases and J by 6 bases. In germline, CDR1 is DFQATT, CDR2 SNEGSKA (reference sequence). The CDR3 extends over 15 amino acids. The CDR3 reads CSARDPRAGDREQYF. DNA of the CDR3: TGCAGTGCTAGAGATCCACGAGCGGGGGATCGCGAGCAGTACTTC.

This clonotype was seen a few times. The chain links TRBV6-5 to TRBJ1-1; D possibly corresponds to TRBD1 (6 bases). Germline CDR1 reads MNHEY; CDR2 reads SVGAGI. CDR3 length: 16 amino acids. V lost 4 bases and J 0 bases, leaving 15 bases between the germline ends. CDR3 loop: CASSWAGAMMNTEAFF. The CDR3 coding sequence is TGTGCCAGCAGTTGGGCGGGGGCAATGATGAACACTGAAGCTTTCTTT.